The source of this T cell receptor beta chain is a study of T cell responses to AZD1222 COVID-19 vaccine. Findings and caveats of the study: An increase in Spike-specific TCR breadth and depth was observed after two AZD1222 doses.

This table comes from immunoSEQ multiplex PCR, and its TCRdb copy is limited to in-frame clones, with some not included. The repertoire holds 94,000 or so clones, with around 90% as singletons. The germline CDR1 and CDR2 sequences are SGHNT and YENEEA. V trimming: 3 bases; J trimming: 3 bases; junction bases outside the gene matches: 5. There are 16 residues in the CDR3. In the case of this clone: The antigen is undetermined.

The gene calls are TRBV11-3 and TRBJ2-2; 9 bases fit TRBD2. Sequences were derived from peripheral blood, sampled on day 0 of AZD1222 vaccination. The TCR was taken from an adult in good health. The CDR3 DNA reads TGTGCCAGCAGCTTGGGACTAGCTCTTGACACCGGGGAGCTGTTTTTT. Encoded protein: CASSLGLALDTGELFF. Combining the CDR3 with reference TRBV11-3 and TRBJ2-2 gives the whole variable domain EAGVVQSPRYKIIEKKQPVAFWCNPISGHNTLYWYLQNLGQGPELLIRYENEEAVDDSQLPKDRFSAERLKGVDSTLKIQPAELGDSAVYLCASSLGLALDTGELFFGEGSRLTVL.